This T cell receptor (beta chain) came from a study of blood T cell repertoires in COVID-19. Study as a whole: Donors in the United States, Italy and Spain gave samples during acute or convalescent COVID-19. The analysed material was cDNA or gDNA that came from T cells, B-cell-depleted T cells, or PBMCs.

How the authors handled the data: Amplification of reference gene primers provided the estimated nucleated cell counts. Produced via immunoSEQ multiplex PCR; TCRdb's table is partial and in-frame only. Clonal size and the V and J genes are those of that table, whereas D and trimming came from the DNA. The sample includes over 100,000 clones, roughly 87% of them seen just once. V was cut by 6 bases and J by 7 bases, with 9 bases left in between. The CDR3 sequence is 11 residues long. Germline V lookup: CDR1 SGHVS, CDR2 FQNEAQ. This clone was seen a single time. This clonotype originated in a man aged 50 to 60 with active COVID-19. Sequencing was done on a sample of peripheral blood. The V and J genes are TRBV7-8 and TRBJ2-5; a possible D gene is TRBD2 (6 bases). The CDR3 loop is CASRTGRTQYF. The CDR3 region has the DNA TGTGCCAGCAGGACCGGGAGGACCCAGTACTTC.